The 7 T cell receptor beta chains given below trace back to one sample, sequenced in a study of spatial heterogeneity in lung cancer. Time point defined: sample taken at primary tumor resection. TCRdb re-analysed the 5' RACE reads in MiXCR, keeping a single row per CDR3 protein. The data hold more than 45,000 distinct CDR3 sequences, with approximately 5% observed a single time. This specimen was PBMCs, taken at surgery. These receptors originate from a male donor with early-stage non-small cell lung cancer.

This clonotype was recorded at least ten times. The chain combines TRBV5-1 with TRBJ2-5; 8 nucleotides match TRBD2. V lost 0 bases to trimming and J lost 1 base; unmatched junction nucleotides: 2. Per germline, CDR1 SGHRS and CDR2 YFSETQ. The CDR3 has 15 residues. CDR3 in amino acids: CASSLVAGGQETQYF. DNA for the CDR3: TGCGCCAGCAGCTTGGTTGCGGGAGGCCAAGAGACCCAGTACTTC.

This clonotype was detected ten times or more. This chain connects TRBV27 to TRBJ2-3; D possibly matches TRBD1 or TRBD2 (5 bases each). With 2 bases removed from V and 0 bases from J, the gap between germline ends came to 12 bases. This CDR3 has 16 amino acids. Germline V gene lookup returns CDR1 MNHEY and CDR2 SMNVEV (reference sequence). In nucleotides, the CDR3 is TGTGCCAGCAGTTTACCCGGGACGACCAGCACAGATACGCAGTATTTT. It encodes CASSLPGTTSTDTQYF.

This clonotype was observed many times. The chain recombines TRBV20-1 with TRBJ1-5; 7 bases align to TRBD1. The J segment lost 3 bases and the V segment lost 3 bases, leaving 5 bases of the junction unmatched. This CDR3 comprises 14 residues. In germline, CDR1 is DFQATT, CDR2 SNEGSKA (reference sequence). The CDR3 bases are TGCAGTGCTAGTGGGGACAGCTCCAATCAGCCCCAGCATTTT. Its translation: CSASGDSSNQPQHF.

This clonotype was recorded many times. The rearrangement uses TRBV6-5 and TRBJ2-7; D unclear. This CDR3 spans 15 amino acids. Trimming took off 6 bases at V and 5 bases at J, with 20 bases between the two ends. CDR1 is MNHEY and CDR2 is SVGAGI in the germline V gene. CDR3 nucleotides: TGTGCCAGCAGCCGGTGGGTTGGCCTGGGCGACGAGCAGTACTTC. It specifies CASSRWVGLGDEQYF.

This clonotype was detected ten times or more. The chain links TRBV12-3 or TRBV12-4 to TRBJ2-5, with 12 bases that match TRBD2. V lost 7 bases and J lost 2; bases outside the gene matches: 2. This CDR3 contains 14 residues. The CDR3 DNA reads TGTGCCAGCATGCTAGCGGGAGGGCAAGAGACCCAGTACTTC. Its translation is CASMLAGGQETQYF.

In this sample, this clonotype turned up many times. The chain joins TRBV20-1 to TRBJ1-5, with D possibly being TRBD1 (5 bases). Trimming cost V 6 bases and J 6 bases, with 18 bases left between them. The length of the CDR3 is 14 residues. Germline V lookup: CDR1 DFQATT, CDR2 SNEGSKA (reference sequence). CDR3 in DNA: TGCAGTGCCACTCGCCGCGGAGGGGCTCAGCCCCAGCATTTT. It encodes CSATRRGGAQPQHF.

This clonotype has at least ten counts. V and J are TRBV20-1 and TRBJ1-6, with 7 nucleotides matching TRBD1. CDR1 is DFQATT, CDR2 SNEGSKA, per germline (reference sequence). This CDR3 spans 15 amino acids. Trimming at V came to 3 bases and at J to 6 bases, leaving 8 bases not matched to a gene. For the CDR3, the DNA is TGCAGTGCTAGCAAGGTTACAGGGGTTAATTCACCCCTCCACTTT. This codes for CSASKVTGVNSPLHF.